This entry describes one T cell receptor (beta chain). There are a few counts of this clone. The specificity of this receptor is unknown. One base away there is no much larger clone; base qualities are not given. The time point label, as the study defines it: around 4 weeks on oral tofacitinib. The treatment or condition label, as the study defines it: oral pan-JAK inhibitor, 5-10 mg twice daily. Peripheral blood and lesional scalp punch biopsies were obtained from patients with alopecia areata. After PBMCs were isolated by density centrifugation and stained for CD3, CD4 and CD8, a FACSAria was used to sort CD4+ and CD8+ T cells. V ends up 5 bases short and J 8 bases short, with an unmatched junction base count of 9. From the cysteine through the phenylalanine, the CDR3 covers 14 amino acids. The read is trimmed to its CDR3 DNA, 42 bases read in frame from base 1. Based on the germline V gene, the CDR1 and CDR2 sequences are SQVTM and ANQGSEA.

This sample was taken from a study of CD8+ T cells in alopecia areata (dated by TCRdb to the late 2010s). Turning to the overall study: Treated patients were enrolled in an open-label pilot trial of oral tofacitinib at 5 to 10 mg twice daily for moderate-to-severe alopecia areata. Scalp tissue and sorted CD4+ and CD8+ peripheral blood T cells from patchy and totalis/universalis alopecia areata patients and from healthy controls were covered by human TCRbeta sequencing. Patients stayed on tofacitinib for 6 to 18 months and then had 6 months of follow-up off drug so that delayed response and recurrence could be assessed. TCRbeta CDR3 regions were amplified by immunoSEQ multiplex PCR using 35 Vbeta forward and 13 Jbeta reverse primers. High-throughput TCRbeta sequencing was used to examine T cell clonal expansion in alopecia areata in both the C3H/HeJ mouse model and human patients. The SALT score, which quantifies the percentage of affected scalp surface area, was used to measure disease severity in treated patients. Scalp clonality was compared among normal scalp (n=4), patchy alopecia areata scalp (n=8), and alopecia totalis/universalis scalp (n=8). RNA was obtained with the PAXgene miRNA kit for fixed scalp, the miRNeasy kit for PBMCs, and the RNeasy kit for mouse skin. Tofacitinib-treated patients had biopsies at baseline and at 4 and 24 weeks of treatment, with a later scalp biopsy in several patients.

The library was generated by the immunoSEQ multiplex PCR assay. RNA was extracted from all samples and reverse transcribed into cDNA as template for TCR sequencing. SuperScript III was used for first-strand cDNA synthesis, primed with a 2:1 mix of oligo-dT and random hexamers. A synthetic immune receptor repertoire was used to gauge amplification bias, and whatever bias remained was removed computationally. Turning to the authors' computational methods: Raw reads were preprocessed for error removal, and CDR3 was defined according to IMGT conventions as running from the conserved cysteine to phenylalanine. Clonality was computed as 1 minus the Shannon entropy, with the entropy normalized by log2 of the number of productive unique TCRs. Whether each scalp clone was CD4 or CD8 was inferred by checking scalp TCRbeta sequences against the CD4 and CD8 repertoires from sorted blood. The table comes from immuneACCESS by way of TCRdb, which keeps in-frame sequences with V and J called. Part of the clones is missing from these tables; in studies checked, under half for an unresolved V gene and the rest for unknown reasons. V and J calls plus clone size are reproduced from that table; the DNA served to infer D and trimming. The sample table lists 100,000 to 150,000 clones, around 58% of them with a count of one. Just under 30% of the sample belongs to the ten largest clones.

Study-wide findings and limitations: Many expanded lesional clones were found to persist in scalp and blood during tofacitinib treatment, and relapse after treatment cessation may be partly explained by this persistence. TCR sequences shared between patients were less clear than in mice, possibly partly because of HLA diversity in the patient population. Scalp clonality and the number of expanded CD8+ clones among the top 100 scalp clones were significantly decreased by tofacitinib. Compared with normal scalp, lesional scalp, particularly in alopecia totalis/universalis, had higher clonality and more expanded CD8+ clones, which suggests antigenic drive. Because the treated cohort was small and included a single nonresponder, larger studies are needed to assess links between baseline CD8+ expansion and response. Unlike mouse skin, which is dominated by gammadelta T cells, normal human skin has resident alphabeta T cells that are also sequenced, and this complicates analysis of the scalp TCR repertoire.

The chain is encoded by TRBV29-1 joined to TRBJ2-1; 10 bases in between match TRBD2. The sample was CD8+ T cells sorted from blood, taken at week 4, from a patient treated with tofacitinib. The TCR comes from a human donor with alopecia areata. In nucleotide form, the sequence is TGCAGCGTTTATCTAGCGGGGGCCGGCGATGAGCAGTTCTTC. It codes for CSVYLAGAGDEQFF.